This TCR beta chain is drawn from a study of blood T cell repertoires in COVID-19. Study in general: The United States, Italy and Spain provided the acute and convalescent COVID-19 samples. From T cells, B-cell-depleted T cells, or PBMCs came the material, which was cDNA or gDNA.

Germline V lookup: CDR1 SGHTA, CDR2 FQGNSA. Trimming took 4 bases from V and 4 from J, leaving 16 bases between them. CDR3 length: 15 amino acids. Original analysis: From reference gene primer amplification, estimates of nucleated cell counts were derived. Method: immunoSEQ multiplex PCR; TCRdb's copy keeps in-frame clones and lacks some. The V and J calls and clone size come from that table; D and trimming were worked out from the DNA. The sample records 150,000 to 200,000 clones, roughly 79% being singletons. Seattle researchers signed up patients amid active infection and tracked them longitudinally.

The receptor was derived from a woman over 75 with COVID-19, enrolled during active disease. This chain uses TRBV7-2 with TRBJ1-1; possible D gene TRBD1, 6 bases. The specimen sequenced was peripheral blood. Written as DNA, the CDR3 is TGTGCCAGCAGCTATCCGGGGGGCGGCGGCACTGAAGCTTTCTTT. This gives the protein CASSYPGGGGTEAFF.